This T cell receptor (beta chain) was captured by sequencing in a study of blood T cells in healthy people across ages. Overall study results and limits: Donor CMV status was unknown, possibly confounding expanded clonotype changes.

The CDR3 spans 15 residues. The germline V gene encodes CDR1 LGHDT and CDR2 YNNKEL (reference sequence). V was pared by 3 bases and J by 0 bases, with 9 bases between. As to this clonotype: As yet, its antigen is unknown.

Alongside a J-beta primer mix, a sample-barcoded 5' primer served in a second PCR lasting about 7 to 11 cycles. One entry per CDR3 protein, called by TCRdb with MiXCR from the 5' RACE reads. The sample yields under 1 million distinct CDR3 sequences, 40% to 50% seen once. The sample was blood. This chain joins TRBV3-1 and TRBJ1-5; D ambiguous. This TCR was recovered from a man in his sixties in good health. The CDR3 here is CASSHSSYSNQPQHF. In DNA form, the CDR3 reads TGTGCCAGCAGCCACAGCTCCTATAGCAATCAGCCCCAGCATTTT.